The sequence of this T cell receptor (beta chain) was determined in a study of blood T cell repertoires in COVID-19. Study-level information: Sites across the United States, Italy and Spain contributed samples from acute and convalescent COVID-19.

Data came from immunoSEQ multiplex PCR; TCRdb stores just in-frame clones and leaves some out. This sample has some 130,000 clones, with more than 70% found just once. V dropped 5 bases and J dropped 3 bases, with 11 bases sitting between them. Germline V lookup: CDR1 SQVTM, CDR2 ANQGSEA. This CDR3 contains 13 residues. The sample comprised peripheral blood. The chain recombines TRBV29-1 with TRBJ1-5; D gene unclear. The TCR originated in a man aged 45-65 years with acute or convalescent COVID-19. CDR3 nucleotides: TGCAGCGTTCTCCATGACATCAATCAGCCCCAGCATTTT. This encodes CSVLHDINQPQHF.